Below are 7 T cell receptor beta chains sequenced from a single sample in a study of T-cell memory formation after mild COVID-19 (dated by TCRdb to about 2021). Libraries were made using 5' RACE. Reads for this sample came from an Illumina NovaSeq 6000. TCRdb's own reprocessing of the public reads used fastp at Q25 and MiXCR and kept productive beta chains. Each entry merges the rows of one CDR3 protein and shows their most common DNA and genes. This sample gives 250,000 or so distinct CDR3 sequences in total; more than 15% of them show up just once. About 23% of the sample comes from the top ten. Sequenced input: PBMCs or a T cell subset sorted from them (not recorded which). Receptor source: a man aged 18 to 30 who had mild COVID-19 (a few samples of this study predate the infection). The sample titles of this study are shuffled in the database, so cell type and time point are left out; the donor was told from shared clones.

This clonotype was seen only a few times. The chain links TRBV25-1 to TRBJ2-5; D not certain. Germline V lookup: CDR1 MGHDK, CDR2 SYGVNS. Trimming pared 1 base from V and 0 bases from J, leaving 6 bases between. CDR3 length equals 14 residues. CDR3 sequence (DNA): TGTGCCAGCAGTGAATTGGCTTACCAAGAGACCCAGTACTTC. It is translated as CASSELAYQETQYF. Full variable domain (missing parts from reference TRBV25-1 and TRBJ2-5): EADIYQTPRYLVIGTGKKITLECSQTMGHDKMYWYQQDPGMELHLIHYSYGVNSTEKGDLSSESTVSRIRTEHFPLTLESARPSHTSQYLCASSELAYQETQYFGPGTRLLVL.

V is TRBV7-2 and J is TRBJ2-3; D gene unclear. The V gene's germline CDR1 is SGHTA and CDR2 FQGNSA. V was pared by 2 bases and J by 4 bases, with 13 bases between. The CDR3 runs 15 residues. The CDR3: CASSLTYHRADTQYF. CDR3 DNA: TGTGCCAGCAGCTTAACGTATCATCGGGCAGATACGCAGTATTTT.

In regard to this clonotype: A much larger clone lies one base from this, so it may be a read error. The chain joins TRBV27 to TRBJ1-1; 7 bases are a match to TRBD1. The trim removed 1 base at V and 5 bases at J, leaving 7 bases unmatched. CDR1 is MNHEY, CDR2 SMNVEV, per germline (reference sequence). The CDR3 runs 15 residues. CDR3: CASSLFTGAETEAFF. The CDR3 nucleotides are TGTGCCAGCAGTTTATTTACAGGGGCGGAAACTGAAGCTTTCTTT.

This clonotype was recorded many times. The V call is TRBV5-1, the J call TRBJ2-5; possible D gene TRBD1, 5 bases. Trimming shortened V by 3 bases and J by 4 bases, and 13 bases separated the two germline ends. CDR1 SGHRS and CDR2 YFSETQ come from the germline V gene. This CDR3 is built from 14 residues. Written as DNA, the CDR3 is TGCGCCAGCAGCTCCCAGGGATTTGCAGAGACCCAGTACTTC. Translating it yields CASSSQGFAETQYF.

This CDR3 reads CASSQDILGSRNTEAFF. The CDR3 bases are TGTGCCAGCAGCCAAGATATTCTGGGTTCGCGGAACACTGAAGCTTTCTTT. The chain links TRBV3-1 to TRBJ1-1, with D uncertain. The CDR3 contains 17 residues. The V end lost 0 bases, the J end lost 1 base, and 15 bases lay between the germline ends. In germline, CDR1 is LGHDT, CDR2 YNNKEL (reference sequence).

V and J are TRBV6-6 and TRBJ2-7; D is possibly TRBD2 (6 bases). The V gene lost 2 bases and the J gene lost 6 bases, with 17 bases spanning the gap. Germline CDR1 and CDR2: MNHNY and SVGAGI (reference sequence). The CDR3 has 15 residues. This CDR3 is CASSYGTGLLAEQYV. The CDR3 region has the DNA TGTGCCAGCAGTTACGGAACGGGACTCCTAGCCGAGCAGTACGTC.

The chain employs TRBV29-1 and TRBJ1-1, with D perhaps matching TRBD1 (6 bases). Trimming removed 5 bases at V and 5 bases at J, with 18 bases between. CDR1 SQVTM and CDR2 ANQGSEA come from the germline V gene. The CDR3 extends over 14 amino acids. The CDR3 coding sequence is TGCAGCGTTATTTACAGGGCCATGGGGACTGAAGCTTTCTTT. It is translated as CSVIYRAMGTEAFF.